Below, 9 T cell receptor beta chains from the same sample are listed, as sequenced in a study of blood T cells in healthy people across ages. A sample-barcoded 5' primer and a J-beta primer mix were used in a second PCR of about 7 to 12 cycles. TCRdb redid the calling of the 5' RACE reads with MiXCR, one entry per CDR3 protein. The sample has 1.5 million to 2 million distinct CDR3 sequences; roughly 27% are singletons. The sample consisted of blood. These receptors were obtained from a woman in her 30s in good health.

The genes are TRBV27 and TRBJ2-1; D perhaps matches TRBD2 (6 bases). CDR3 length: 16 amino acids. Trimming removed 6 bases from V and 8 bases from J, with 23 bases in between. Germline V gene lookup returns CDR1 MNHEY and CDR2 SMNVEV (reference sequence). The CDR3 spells CASSPLTAGFRDEQFF. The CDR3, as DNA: TGTGCCAGCAGCCCCCTCACGGCGGGGTTCCGAGATGAGCAGTTCTTC.

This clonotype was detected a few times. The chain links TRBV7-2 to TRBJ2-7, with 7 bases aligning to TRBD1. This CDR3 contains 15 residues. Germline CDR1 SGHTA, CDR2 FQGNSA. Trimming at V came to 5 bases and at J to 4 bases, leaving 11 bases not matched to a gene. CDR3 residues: CASSNSDRPWYEQYF. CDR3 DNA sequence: TGTGCCAGCAGCAATTCGGACAGGCCATGGTACGAGCAGTACTTC.

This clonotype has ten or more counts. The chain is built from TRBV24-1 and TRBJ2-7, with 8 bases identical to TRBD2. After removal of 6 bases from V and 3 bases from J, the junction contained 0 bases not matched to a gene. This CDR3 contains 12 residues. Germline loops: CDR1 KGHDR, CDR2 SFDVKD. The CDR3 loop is CATSSGGYEQYF. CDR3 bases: TGTGCCACCAGTAGCGGGGGCTACGAGCAGTACTTC.

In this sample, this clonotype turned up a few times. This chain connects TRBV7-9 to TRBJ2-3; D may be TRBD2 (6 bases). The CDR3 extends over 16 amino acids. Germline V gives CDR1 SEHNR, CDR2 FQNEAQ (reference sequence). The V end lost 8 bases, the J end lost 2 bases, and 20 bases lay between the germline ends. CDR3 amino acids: CASGGTGRRFTDTQYF. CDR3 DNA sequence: TGTGCCAGCGGGGGGACCGGGCGCCGCTTCACAGATACGCAGTATTTT.

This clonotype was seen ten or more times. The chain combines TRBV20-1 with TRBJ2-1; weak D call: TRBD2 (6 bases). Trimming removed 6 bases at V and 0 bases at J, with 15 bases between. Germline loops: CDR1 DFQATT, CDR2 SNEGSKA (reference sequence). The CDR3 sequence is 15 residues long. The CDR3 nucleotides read TGCAGTGCCCTACACCGGGACTCCTCCTACAATGAGCAGTTCTTC. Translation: CSALHRDSSYNEQFF.

CDR3 sequence reads: CASSAITGNTEAFF. The CDR3 bases are TGTGCCAGCAGTGCCATTACAGGGAACACTGAAGCTTTCTTT. The rearrangement uses TRBV2 and TRBJ1-1; D is perhaps TRBD1 (5 bases). V shed 4 bases and J shed 1 base, with 10 bases lying between them. CDR1 is SNHLY and CDR2 is FYNNEI in the germline V gene. The CDR3 loop spans 14 amino acids.

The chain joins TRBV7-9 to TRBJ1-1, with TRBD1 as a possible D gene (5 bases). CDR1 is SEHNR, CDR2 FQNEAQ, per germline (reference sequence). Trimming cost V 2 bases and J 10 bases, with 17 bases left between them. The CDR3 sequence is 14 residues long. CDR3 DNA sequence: TGTGCCAGCAGCTTACAAGGCGCAGGGCTTGGAGCTTTCTTT. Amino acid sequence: CASSLQGAGLGAFF.

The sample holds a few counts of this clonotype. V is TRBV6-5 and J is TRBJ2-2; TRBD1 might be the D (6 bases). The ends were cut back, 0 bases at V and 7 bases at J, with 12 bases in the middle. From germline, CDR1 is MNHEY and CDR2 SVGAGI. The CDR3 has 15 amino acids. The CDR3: CASSYSTQGGGELFF. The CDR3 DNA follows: TGTGCCAGCAGTTACTCGACACAGGGTGGCGGGGAGCTGTTTTTT.

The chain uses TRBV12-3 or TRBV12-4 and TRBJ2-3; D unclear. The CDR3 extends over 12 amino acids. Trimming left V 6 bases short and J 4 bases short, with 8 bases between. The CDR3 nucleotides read TGTGCCAGCAGGGTGCCCCCAGATACGCAGTATTTT. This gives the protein CASRVPPDTQYF.